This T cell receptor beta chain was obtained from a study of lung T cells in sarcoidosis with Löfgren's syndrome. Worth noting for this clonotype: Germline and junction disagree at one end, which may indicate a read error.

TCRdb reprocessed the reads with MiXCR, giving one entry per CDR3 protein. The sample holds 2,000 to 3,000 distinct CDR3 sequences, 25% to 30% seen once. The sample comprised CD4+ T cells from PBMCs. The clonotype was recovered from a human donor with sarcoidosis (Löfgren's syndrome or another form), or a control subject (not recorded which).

The CDR3 DNA is TGTGCCAGAAGTTCTAGGGGGGACAGCAATCAGCCCCAGCATTTT. Its protein is CARSSRGDSNQPQHF. The chain recombines TRBV28 with TRBJ1-5, with D possibly being TRBD1 (6 bases). Germline V gene lookup returns CDR1 MDHEN and CDR2 SYDVKM. This CDR3 is 15 amino acids long.